These 21 T cell receptor beta chains were sequenced from one sample in a study of blood T cell repertoires in COVID-19. Clones were read by immunoSEQ multiplex PCR, and TCRdb kept only the in-frame ones, dropping some. The sample yields approximately 11,000 clones, roughly 86% seen once. The sample comprised peripheral blood. The receptors derive from a man in his forties or fifties with active COVID-19.

This clone was recorded once. This chain connects TRBV5-1 to TRBJ2-7, with TRBD1 matching over 10 bases. Germline V gene data show CDR1 as SGHRS and CDR2 as YFSETQ. With V trimmed by 2 bases and J by 3 bases, 8 bases remained unmatched. This CDR3 is 16 amino acids long. CDR3: CASSFRQGAVGYEQYF. CDR3 DNA: TGCGCCAGCAGCTTCAGACAGGGGGCGGTGGGCTACGAGCAGTACTTC.

V and J are TRBV4-2 and TRBJ2-2; 7 nucleotides match TRBD2. This CDR3 is built from 16 residues. Germline V gene lookup returns CDR1 LGHNA and CDR2 YNFKEQ. V shed 0 bases, J shed 5 bases, and the junction held 6 bases outside the gene matches. Here the CDR3 reads CASSQESSGQTGELFF. For the CDR3, the DNA is TGTGCCAGCAGCCAAGAATCTAGCGGCCAGACCGGGGAGCTGTTTTTT.

The chain recombines TRBV28 with TRBJ2-2; 10 bases align to TRBD2. Germline values: CDR1 MDHEN, CDR2 SYDVKM. This CDR3 is 16 amino acids long. Unmatched junction bases numbered 2, after V lost 1 base and J lost 3 bases. The CDR3: CASSLSGLADTGELFF. DNA of the CDR3: TGTGCCAGCAGTTTATCAGGACTAGCGGACACCGGGGAGCTGTTTTTT. Drawing the rest from reference TRBV28 and TRBJ2-2, the complete variable domain is DVKVTQSSRYLVKRTGEKVFLECVQDMDHENMFWYRQDPGLGLRLIYFSYDVKMKEKGDIPEGYSVSREKKERFSLILESASTNQTSMYLCASSLSGLADTGELFFGEGSRLTVL.

The chain is built from TRBV2 and TRBJ2-7; D may be TRBD2 (6 bases). The CDR3 spans 14 residues. The V and J ends lost 6 bases and 6 bases respectively, with 18 bases between them. CDR1 is SNHLY, CDR2 FYNNEI, per germline. The CDR3 loop is CASRTGVIKGEQYF. CDR3 DNA: TGTGCCAGCAGGACGGGAGTCATTAAGGGCGAGCAGTACTTC. Based on the CDR3 plus reference TRBV2 and TRBJ2-7, the full variable domain is EPEVTQTPSHQVTQMGQEVILRCVPISNHLYFYWYRQILGQKVEFLVSFYNNEISEKSEIFDDQFSVERPDGSNFTLKIRSTKLEDSAMYFCASRTGVIKGEQYFGPGTRLTVT.

The sample holds a few counts of this clone. The chain uses TRBV27 and TRBJ2-2; TRBD1 agrees at 10 bases. V was clipped by 4 bases and J by 6 bases; unmatched bases: 8. The CDR3 contains 16 residues. The germline V gene encodes CDR1 MNHEY and CDR2 SMNVEV (reference sequence). The CDR3 sequence is CASSSGDRGLSGELFF. Here the CDR3 DNA reads TGTGCCAGCAGTTCGGGAGACAGGGGGCTATCCGGGGAGCTGTTTTTT.

This rearrangement joins TRBV4-1 to TRBJ2-7; 11 bases match TRBD2. This CDR3 is built from 15 residues. Germline CDR1 reads MGHRA; CDR2 reads YSYEKL. After removal of 1 base from V and 2 bases from J, the junction contained 1 base not matched to a gene. The CDR3 nucleotides are TGCGCCAGCAGCCAAGGACTAGCGGGACCCTACGAGCAGTACTTC. This codes for CASSQGLAGPYEQYF.

The chain uses TRBV5-6 and TRBJ2-3; no definite D call. The CDR3 sequence is 15 residues long. Germline CDR1 reads SGHDT; CDR2 reads YYEEEE. Trimming took 1 base from V and 3 from J, leaving 12 bases between them. CDR3 region: CASSLTRDWTDTQYF. In nucleotides, the CDR3 is TGTGCCAGCAGCTTGACTCGTGATTGGACAGATACGCAGTATTTT.

This clone appeared once. The chain couples TRBV25-1 to TRBJ2-5; tentative D call: TRBD1 (5 bases). CDR3 size: 14 residues. Between the trimmed V and J ends, which lost 1 base and 5 bases, there was a span of 11 bases. CDR1 MGHDK and CDR2 SYGVNS come from the germline V gene. The CDR3 is CASSESMGPETQYF. The CDR3 bases are TGTGCCAGCAGTGAATCAATGGGGCCGGAGACCCAGTACTTC. The full variable domain, in which reference TRBV25-1 and TRBJ2-5 provide the parts outside the CDR3, is EADIYQTPRYLVIGTGKKITLECSQTMGHDKMYWYQQDPGMELHLIHYSYGVNSTEKGDLSSESTVSRIRTEHFPLTLESARPSHTSQYLCASSESMGPETQYFGPGTRLLVL.

V usage is TRBV14 and J usage is TRBJ1-6; TRBD1 might be the D (5 bases). CDR3 length equals 17 residues. CDR1 and CDR2 (germline): SGHDN, FVKESK. The V gene lost 0 bases and the J gene lost 8 bases, with 17 bases spanning the gap. Written as DNA, the CDR3 is TGTGCCAGCAGCCAAGATTTTAATAGGGGCATGGATTCACCCCTCCACTTT. Its translation is CASSQDFNRGMDSPLHF. The whole variable domain, remainder taken from reference TRBV14 and TRBJ1-6, is EAGVTQFPSHSVIEKGQTVTLRCDPISGHDNLYWYRRVMGKEIKFLLHFVKESKQDESGMPNNRFLAERTGGTYSTLKVQPAELEDSGVYFCASSQDFNRGMDSPLHFGNGTRLTVT.

V usage is TRBV3-1 (or the pseudogene TRBV3-2) and J usage is TRBJ2-7; tentatively, D is TRBD2 (5 bases). Germline CDR1 is LGHDT and CDR2 is YNNKEL (reference sequence). This CDR3 has 14 residues. V lost 4 bases and J lost 2, with 12 bases in between. The CDR3 DNA follows: TGTGCCAGCAGCCCCCTCCGGGGAGCCTACGAGCAGTACTTC. Translating it yields CASSPLRGAYEQYF.

The rearrangement links TRBV9 to TRBJ2-1; 8 bases are a match to TRBD1. Germline CDR1 reads SGDLS; CDR2 reads YYNGEE. The CDR3 has 15 amino acids. The J segment lost 2 bases and the V segment lost 0 bases, leaving 1 base of the junction unmatched. CDR3 in DNA: TGTGCCAGCAGCGTAGGGGACAGGACCTACAATGAGCAGTTCTTC. Its protein is CASSVGDRTYNEQFF.

This clone is deemed medium-sized. The chain links TRBV5-6 to TRBJ1-6, with unresolved D. This CDR3 region has 13 residues. Trimming took 2 bases from V and 7 from J, leaving 7 bases between them. Looked up from germline, CDR1 is SGHDT and CDR2 is YYEEEE. For the CDR3, the DNA is TGTGCCAGCAGCTTTGAGGCCAATTCACCCCTCCACTTT. The encoded protein is CASSFEANSPLHF.

The chain couples TRBV27 to TRBJ2-3, with 13 bases lining up with TRBD2. This CDR3 has 15 amino acids. The germline gives CDR1 MNHEY, CDR2 SMNVEV (reference sequence). With V trimmed by 6 bases and J by 2 bases, 2 bases remained unmatched. Written as DNA, the CDR3 is TGTGCCAGCAGAGGACTAGCGGGAGTCACAGATACGCAGTATTTT. This gives the protein CASRGLAGVTDTQYF.

The chain has TRBV4-1 and TRBJ2-3; D unclear. The CDR3 is 15 amino acids. Germline values: CDR1 MGHRA, CDR2 YSYEKL. V was shortened by 4 bases and J by 1 base, with 12 bases between the two germline ends. CDR3 amino acids: CASSPSFGGTDTQYF. The CDR3 DNA follows: TGCGCCAGCAGCCCGAGTTTTGGAGGCACAGATACGCAGTATTTT.

The V gene is TRBV5-1, the J gene TRBJ2-7, with 8 bases aligning to TRBD1. Germline V CDR1 and CDR2: SGHRS, YFSETQ. V lost 2 bases, J lost 2 bases, and 6 bases stayed unmatched. This CDR3 has 15 residues. CDR3 loop: CASSFRTGKPYEQYF. The CDR3, as DNA: TGCGCCAGCAGCTTCAGGACAGGGAAGCCCTACGAGCAGTACTTC.

This clone is termed medium-sized (0.01 to 0.1%). V and J are TRBV19 and TRBJ2-2, with unresolved D. Germline loops: CDR1 LNHDA, CDR2 SQIVND (reference sequence). V gave up 3 bases and J gave up 3 bases, with 11 bases separating them. CDR3 length: 15 residues. Here the CDR3 DNA reads TGTGCCAGTAGTATGCGAGGCAGCTACACCGGGGAGCTGTTTTTT. It translates to CASSMRGSYTGELFF. Drawing the rest from reference TRBV19 and TRBJ2-2, the complete variable domain is DGGITQSPKYLFRKEGQNVTLSCEQNLNHDAMYWYRQDPGQGLRLIYYSQIVNDFQKGDIAEGYSVSREKKESFPLTVTSAQKNPTAFYLCASSMRGSYTGELFFGEGSRLTVL.

This rearrangement joins TRBV4-2 to TRBJ2-1; 7 bases agree with TRBD2. Germline V gene data show CDR1 as LGHNA and CDR2 as YNFKEQ. With V trimmed by 3 bases and J by 9 bases, 11 bases remained unmatched. This CDR3 region has 15 residues. The CDR3 reads CASSHTGGERGEQFF. In DNA form, the CDR3 reads TGTGCCAGCAGCCACACTGGGGGGGAGAGGGGTGAGCAGTTCTTC.

CDR3 sequence reads: CASSLPGLAGVREYF. For the CDR3, the DNA is TGTGCCAGCAGTTTACCGGGACTAGCGGGAGTAAGGGAGTATTTT. The rearrangement links TRBV27 to TRBJ2-3, with TRBD2 matching over 14 bases. CDR1 is MNHEY and CDR2 is SMNVEV in the germline V gene (reference sequence). Trimming removed 2 bases from V and 13 bases from J; junction bases left unmatched: 8. The CDR3 loop spans 15 amino acids.

This chain links TRBV27 with TRBJ2-7; 7 positions match TRBD2. With 5 bases clipped from V and 0 bases from J, the junction kept 10 bases outside the gene matches. Germline V gene sequence: CDR1 MNHEY, CDR2 SMNVEV (reference sequence). The CDR3 sequence is 16 residues long. Here the CDR3 DNA reads TGTGCCAGCAGTCCGAATCCCGGGGGGAGCTCCTACGAGCAGTACTTC. Its protein product is CASSPNPGGSSYEQYF.

The rearrangement links TRBV28 to TRBJ2-2; D gene unclear. The CDR3 spans 12 residues. V lost 6 bases to trimming and J lost 3 bases, with 5 bases between them. Germline loops: CDR1 MDHEN, CDR2 SYDVKM. The CDR3 is CASSYYTGELFF. The CDR3 nucleotides read TGTGCCAGCAGCTATTACACCGGGGAGCTGTTTTTT.

The chain employs TRBV3-1 (or the pseudogene TRBV3-2) and TRBJ2-2, with 8 bases lining up with TRBD2. This CDR3 contains 17 residues. Germline V gene lookup returns CDR1 LGHDT and CDR2 YNNKEL (reference sequence). V shed 3 bases, J shed 4 bases, and the junction held 10 bases outside the gene matches. This CDR3 is CASSQPPAGEATGELFF. CDR3 in DNA: TGTGCCAGCAGCCAGCCTCCAGCGGGAGAGGCCACCGGGGAGCTGTTTTTT.